This T cell receptor beta chain was sequenced for a study of cytomegalovirus exposure and HLA in healthy donors. In the case of this clone: The antigen remains unidentified.

V lost 5 bases and J lost 4; bases outside the gene matches: 8. This CDR3 has 15 residues. Germline CDR1 and CDR2: SGHNT and YENEEA. Findings and limits, study-wide: In a later analysis, common viral pathogens appeared linked to several of the most significant clusters. What TCR beta sequences reportedly achieved was accurate prediction of HLA-A and HLA-B alleles in most subjects. Reported results showed that the classifier diagnosed cytomegalovirus status with high specificity and sensitivity.

The PCR contained 60 Vbeta and 13 Jbeta primers. Profiling relied on immunoSEQ multiplex PCR, and the TCRdb table lists in-frame clones only, not all of them. The sample includes roughly 80,000 clones, 65% to 85% of them seen just once. The sequencing input was PBMCs. The V and J genes are TRBV11-3 and TRBJ2-1, with 7 bases lining up with TRBD1. The sequence was collected from a woman in her fifties or sixties in good health and CMV-seronegative. CDR3 sequence (DNA): TGTGCCAGCAGCACCCGACAGGGCAGATACAATGAGCAGTTCTTC. This gives the protein CASSTRQGRYNEQFF.